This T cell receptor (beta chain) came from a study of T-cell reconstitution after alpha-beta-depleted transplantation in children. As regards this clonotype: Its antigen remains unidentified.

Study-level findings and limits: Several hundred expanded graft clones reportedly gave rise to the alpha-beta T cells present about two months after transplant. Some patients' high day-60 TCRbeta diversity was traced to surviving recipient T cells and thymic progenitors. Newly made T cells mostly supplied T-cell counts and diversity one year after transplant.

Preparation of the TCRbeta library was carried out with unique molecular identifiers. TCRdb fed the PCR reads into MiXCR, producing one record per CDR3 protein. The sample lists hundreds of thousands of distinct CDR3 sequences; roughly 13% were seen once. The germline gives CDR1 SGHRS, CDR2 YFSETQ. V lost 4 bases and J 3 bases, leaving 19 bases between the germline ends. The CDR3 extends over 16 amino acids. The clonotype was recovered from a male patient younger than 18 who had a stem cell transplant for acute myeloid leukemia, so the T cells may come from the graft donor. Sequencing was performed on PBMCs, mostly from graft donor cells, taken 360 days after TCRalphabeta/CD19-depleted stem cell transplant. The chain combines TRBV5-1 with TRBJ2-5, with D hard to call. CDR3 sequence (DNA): TGCGCCAGCAGCGATCTCAGGATCCGTATTGAAGAGACCCAGTACTTC. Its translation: CASSDLRIRIEETQYF. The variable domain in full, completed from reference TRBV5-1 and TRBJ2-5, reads KAGVTQTPRYLIKTRGQQVTLSCSPISGHRSVSWYQQTPGQGLQFLFEYFSETQRNKGNFPGRFSGRQFSNSRSEMNVSTLELGDSALYLCASSDLRIRIEETQYFGPGTRLLVL.